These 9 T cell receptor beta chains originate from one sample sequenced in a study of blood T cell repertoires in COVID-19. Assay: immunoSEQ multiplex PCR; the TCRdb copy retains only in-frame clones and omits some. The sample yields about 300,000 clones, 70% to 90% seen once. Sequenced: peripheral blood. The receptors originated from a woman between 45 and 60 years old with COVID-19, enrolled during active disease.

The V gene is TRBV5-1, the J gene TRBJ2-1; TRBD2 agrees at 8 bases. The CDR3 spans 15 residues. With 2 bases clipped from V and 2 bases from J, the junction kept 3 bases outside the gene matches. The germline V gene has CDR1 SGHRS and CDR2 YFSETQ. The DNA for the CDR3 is TGCGCCAGCAGCTTAAGCGGGAGCCCCTACAATGAGCAGTTCTTC. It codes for CASSLSGSPYNEQFF. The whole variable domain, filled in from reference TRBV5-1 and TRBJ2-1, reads KAGVTQTPRYLIKTRGQQVTLSCSPISGHRSVSWYQQTPGQGLQFLFEYFSETQRNKGNFPGRFSGRQFSNSRSEMNVSTLELGDSALYLCASSLSGSPYNEQFFGPGTRLTVL.

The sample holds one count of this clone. CDR3 nucleotide sequence: TGCGCCAGCAGCCAAGTTAGGGGTACCGATACGCAGTATTTT. Translating gives CASSQVRGTDTQYF. This chain links TRBV4-1 with TRBJ2-3, with D maybe TRBD1 (5 bases). This CDR3 is built from 14 residues. Germline V gives CDR1 MGHRA, CDR2 YSYEKL. Trimming stripped 1 base from V and 6 bases from J, with 11 bases between.

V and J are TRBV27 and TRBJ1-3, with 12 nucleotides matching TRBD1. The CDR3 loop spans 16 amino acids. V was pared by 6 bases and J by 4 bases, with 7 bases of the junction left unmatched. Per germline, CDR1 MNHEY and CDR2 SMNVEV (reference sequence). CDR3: CASRSGQGAGGNTIYF. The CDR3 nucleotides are TGTGCCAGCAGATCGGGACAGGGGGCGGGCGGAAACACCATATATTTT.

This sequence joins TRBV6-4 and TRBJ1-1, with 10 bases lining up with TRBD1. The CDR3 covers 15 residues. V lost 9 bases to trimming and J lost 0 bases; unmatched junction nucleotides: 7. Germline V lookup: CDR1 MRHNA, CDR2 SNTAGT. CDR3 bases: TGTGCCAGAGATACGGACAGGGGGATGAACACTGAAGCTTTCTTT. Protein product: CARDTDRGMNTEAFF.

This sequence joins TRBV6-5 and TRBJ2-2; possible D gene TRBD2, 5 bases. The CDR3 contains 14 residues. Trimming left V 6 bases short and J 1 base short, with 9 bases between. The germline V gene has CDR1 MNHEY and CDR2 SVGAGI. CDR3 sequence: CASRLVQNTGELFF. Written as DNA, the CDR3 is TGTGCCAGCAGACTAGTTCAGAACACCGGGGAGCTGTTTTTT.

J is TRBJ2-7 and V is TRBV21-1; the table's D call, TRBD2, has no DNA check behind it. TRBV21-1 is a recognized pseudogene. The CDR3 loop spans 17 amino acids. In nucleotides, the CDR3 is TGTGCCAGCAGCAAAGCCCGGACTAGCGGGAGGTTCAACGAGCAGTACTTC. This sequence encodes CASSKARTSGRFNEQYF.

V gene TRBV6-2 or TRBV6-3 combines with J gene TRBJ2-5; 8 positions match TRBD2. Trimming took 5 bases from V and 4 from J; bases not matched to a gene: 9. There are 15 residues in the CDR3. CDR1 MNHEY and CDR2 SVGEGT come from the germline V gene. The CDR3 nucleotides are TGTGCCAGCAGTCCATTCTCAGCGGGAGTAGAGACCCAGTACTTC. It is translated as CASSPFSAGVETQYF.

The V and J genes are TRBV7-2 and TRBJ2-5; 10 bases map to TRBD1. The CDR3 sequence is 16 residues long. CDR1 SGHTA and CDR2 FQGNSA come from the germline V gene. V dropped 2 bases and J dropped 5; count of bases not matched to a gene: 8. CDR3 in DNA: TGTGCCAGCAGCTTATTACCGGGACAGGGGCGGGAGACCCAGTACTTC. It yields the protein CASSLLPGQGRETQYF.

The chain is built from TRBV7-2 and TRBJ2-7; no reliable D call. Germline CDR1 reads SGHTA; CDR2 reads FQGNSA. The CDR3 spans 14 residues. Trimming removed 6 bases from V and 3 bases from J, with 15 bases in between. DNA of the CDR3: TGTGCCAGCAGTCCACGGGTCTTACGCTACGAGCAGTACTTC. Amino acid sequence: CASSPRVLRYEQYF. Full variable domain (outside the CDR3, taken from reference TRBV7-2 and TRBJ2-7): GAGVSQSPSNKVTEKGKDVELRCDPISGHTALYWYRQSLGQGLEFLIYFQGNSAPDKSGLPSDRFSAERTGGSVSTLTIQRTQQEDSAVYLCASSPRVLRYEQYFGPGTRLTVT.